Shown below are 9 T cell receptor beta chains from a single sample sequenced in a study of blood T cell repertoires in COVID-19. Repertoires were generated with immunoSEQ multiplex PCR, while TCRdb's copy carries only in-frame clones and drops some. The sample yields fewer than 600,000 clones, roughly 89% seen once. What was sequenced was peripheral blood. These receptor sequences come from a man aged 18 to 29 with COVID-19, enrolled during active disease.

The CDR3 is CASSLYAGMNTEAFF. The CDR3 nucleotides are TGTGCCAGCAGCTTGTATGCAGGGATGAACACTGAAGCTTTCTTT. The rearrangement uses TRBV5-6 and TRBJ1-1; TRBD1 is a possible D gene (5 bases). The CDR3 has 15 residues. Germline lookup yields CDR1 SGHDT and CDR2 YYEEEE. The germline V and J ends were trimmed by 1 base and 0 bases, with 10 bases remaining between them. The full variable domain, completed using reference TRBV5-6 and TRBJ1-1, is DAGVTQSPTHLIKTRGQQVTLRCSPKSGHDTVSWYQQALGQGPQFIFQYYEEEERQRGNFPDRFSGHQFPNYSSELNVNALLLGDSALYLCASSLYAGMNTEAFFGQGTRLTVV.

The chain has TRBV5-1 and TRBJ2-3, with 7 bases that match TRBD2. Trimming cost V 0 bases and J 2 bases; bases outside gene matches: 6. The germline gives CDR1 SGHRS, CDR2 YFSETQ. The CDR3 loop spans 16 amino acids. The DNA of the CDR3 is TGCGCCAGCAGCTTGGTAAGCGGGGCGGACACAGATACGCAGTATTTT. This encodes CASSLVSGADTDTQYF.

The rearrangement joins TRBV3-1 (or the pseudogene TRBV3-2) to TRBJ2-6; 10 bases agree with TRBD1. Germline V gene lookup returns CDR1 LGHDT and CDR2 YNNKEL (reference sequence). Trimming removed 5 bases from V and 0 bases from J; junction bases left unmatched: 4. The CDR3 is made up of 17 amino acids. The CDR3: CASSVGQGSSGANVLTF. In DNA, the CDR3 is TGTGCCAGCAGCGTGGGACAGGGGAGCTCTGGGGCCAACGTCCTGACTTTC.

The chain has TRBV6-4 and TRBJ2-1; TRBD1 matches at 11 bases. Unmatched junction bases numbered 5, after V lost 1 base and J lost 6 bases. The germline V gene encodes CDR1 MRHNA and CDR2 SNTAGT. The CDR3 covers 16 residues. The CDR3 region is CASSDLAGQGANEQFF. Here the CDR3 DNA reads TGTGCCAGCAGTGACTTGGCTGGACAGGGGGCCAATGAGCAGTTCTTC.

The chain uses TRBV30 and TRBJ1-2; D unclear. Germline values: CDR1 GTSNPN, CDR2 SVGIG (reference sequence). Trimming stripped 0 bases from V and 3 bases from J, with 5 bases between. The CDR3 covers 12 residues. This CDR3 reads CAWSVGYYGYTF. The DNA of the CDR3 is TGTGCCTGGAGTGTTGGCTACTATGGCTACACCTTC.

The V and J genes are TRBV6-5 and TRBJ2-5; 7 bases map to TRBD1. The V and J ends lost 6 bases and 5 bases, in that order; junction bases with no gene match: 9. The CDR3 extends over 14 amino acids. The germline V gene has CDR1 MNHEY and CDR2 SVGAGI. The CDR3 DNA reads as TGTGCCAGCAGGGAGAACAGGGGCTCGGAGACCCAGTACTTC. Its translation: CASRENRGSETQYF.

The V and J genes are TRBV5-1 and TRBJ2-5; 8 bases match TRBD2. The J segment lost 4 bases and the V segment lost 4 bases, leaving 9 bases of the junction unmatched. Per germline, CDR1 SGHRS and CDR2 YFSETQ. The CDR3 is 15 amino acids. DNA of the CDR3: TGCGCCAGCAGCAGTCAGAGCGGGAGTACAGAGACCCAGTACTTC. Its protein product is CASSSQSGSTETQYF. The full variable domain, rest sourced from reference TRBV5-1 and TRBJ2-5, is KAGVTQTPRYLIKTRGQQVTLSCSPISGHRSVSWYQQTPGQGLQFLFEYFSETQRNKGNFPGRFSGRQFSNSRSEMNVSTLELGDSALYLCASSSQSGSTETQYFGPGTRLLVL.

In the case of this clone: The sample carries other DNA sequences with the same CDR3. The CDR3 DNA reads as TGTGCCAGCAGTTTATTGGCGGGAGTAACAGATACGCAGTATTTT. Translating it yields CASSLLAGVTDTQYF. The chain recombines TRBV27 with TRBJ2-3, with 7 bases fitting TRBD2. This CDR3 contains 15 residues. The ends lost 1 base at V and 3 bases at J; junction bases unmatched: 4. Looked up from germline, CDR1 is MNHEY and CDR2 is SMNVEV (reference sequence).

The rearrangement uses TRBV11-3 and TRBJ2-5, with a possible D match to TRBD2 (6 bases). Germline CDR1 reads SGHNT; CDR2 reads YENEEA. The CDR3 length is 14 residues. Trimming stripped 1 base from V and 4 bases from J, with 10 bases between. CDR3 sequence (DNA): TGTGCCAGCAGCTTAGTCAAGGGAGGAGAGACCCAGTACTTC. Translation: CASSLVKGGETQYF.